The rows below give T cell receptor beta chains drawn from one sample of a study of blood T cell repertoires in COVID-19. Data came from immunoSEQ multiplex PCR; TCRdb stores just in-frame clones and leaves some out. This table has some 290,000 clones, about 86% appearing once. Sequenced sample: peripheral blood. The receptors were sampled from a woman aged 60-75 years with active or convalescent COVID-19. The CDR3 runs from the conserved cysteine through the conserved F or W. The D gene is left open where the match is weak. Clone size, where shown, is once, few, many, or a class for clones that have expanded.

clone_size j_call v_call d_call cdr3_length cdr3_nt cdr3_aa
- TRBJ2-7 TRBV2 TRBD1 13 TGTGCCAGCAGTGGGGACAGGGGCTACGAGCAGTACTTC CASSGDRGYEQYF
once TRBJ2-2 TRBV30 TRBD1 15 TGTGCCTGGACTCCGGGACAGGGTCACACCGGGGAGCTGTTTTTT CAWTPGQGHTGELFF
- TRBJ1-5 TRBV30 - 14 TGTGCCTGGAGTGCAGGACAGCCGAATCAGCCCCAGCATTTT CAWSAGQPNQPQHF
- TRBJ2-4 TRBV11-2 - 15 TGTGCCAGCAGCTTTGGCCGGGGGGCCAAAAACATTCAGTACTTC CASSFGRGAKNIQYF
- TRBJ1-2 TRBV27 TRBD1 14 TGTGCCAGCAGTTTCAGGGGGCCTTTATATGGCTACACCTTC CASSFRGPLYGYTF
- TRBJ2-7 TRBV28 TRBD2 17 TGTGCCAGCACCACCGCATCGGGGGGGCATAGCTCCTACGAGCAGTACTTC CASTTASGGHSSYEQYF
once TRBJ2-2 TRBV28 - 13 TGTGCCAGCATCCCCCGGGGATTGAGGGAGCTGTTTTTT CASIPRGLRELFF
- TRBJ2-3 TRBV5-1 - 13 TGCGCCACCGCGCCTACAGACAGTAACCCGCAGTATTTT CATAPTDSNPQYF
once TRBJ1-2 TRBV5-1 - 13 TGCGCCAGCAGCGGATCCCAGGAAAATGGCTACACCTTC CASSGSQENGYTF
- TRBJ1-1 TRBV6-5 - 13 TGTGCCTCTAACCGGGAGATTGGCACTGAAGCTTTCTTT CASNREIGTEAFF